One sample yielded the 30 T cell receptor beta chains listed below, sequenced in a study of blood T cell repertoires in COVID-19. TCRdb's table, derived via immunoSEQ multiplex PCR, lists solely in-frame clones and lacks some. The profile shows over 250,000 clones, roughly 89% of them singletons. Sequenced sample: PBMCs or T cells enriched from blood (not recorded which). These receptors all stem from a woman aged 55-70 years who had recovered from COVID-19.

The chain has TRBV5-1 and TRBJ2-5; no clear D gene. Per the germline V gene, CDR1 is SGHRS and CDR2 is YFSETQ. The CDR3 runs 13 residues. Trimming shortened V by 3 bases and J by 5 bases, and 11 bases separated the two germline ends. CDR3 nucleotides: TGCGCCAGCAGCTCCTTCGAACTCGAGACCCAGTACTTC. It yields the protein CASSSFELETQYF.

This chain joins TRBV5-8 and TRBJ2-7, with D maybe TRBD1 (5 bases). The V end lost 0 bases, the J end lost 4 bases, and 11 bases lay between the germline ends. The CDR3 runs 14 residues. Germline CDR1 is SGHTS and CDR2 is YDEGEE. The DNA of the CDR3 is TGTGCCAGCAGCTTGGCCGGCCAGGGTTACGAGCAGTACTTC. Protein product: CASSLAGQGYEQYF.

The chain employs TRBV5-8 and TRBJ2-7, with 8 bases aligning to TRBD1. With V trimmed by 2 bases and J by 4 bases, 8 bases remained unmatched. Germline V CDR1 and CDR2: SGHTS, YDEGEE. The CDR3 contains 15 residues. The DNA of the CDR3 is TGTGCCAGCAGCTTCATCGGACAGGGAGGTTACGAGCAGTACTTC. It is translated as CASSFIGQGGYEQYF.

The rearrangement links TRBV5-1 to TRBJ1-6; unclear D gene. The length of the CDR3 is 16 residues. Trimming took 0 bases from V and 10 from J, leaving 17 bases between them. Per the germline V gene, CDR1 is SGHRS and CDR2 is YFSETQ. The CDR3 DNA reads TGCGCCAGCAGCTTGGTCGGGGAATCTGCTAGGTCACCCCTCCACTTT. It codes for CASSLVGESARSPLHF.

For the CDR3, the DNA is TGTGCCAGCAGTGTAATCGGGAGTGACACCGGGGAGCTGTTTTTT. This encodes CASSVIGSDTGELFF. This rearrangement joins TRBV25-1 to TRBJ2-2; maybe TRBD2 (6 bases). CDR1 and CDR2 (germline): MGHDK, SYGVNS. This CDR3 contains 15 residues. The V end was cut by 4 bases, the J end by 3 bases, with 12 bases between.

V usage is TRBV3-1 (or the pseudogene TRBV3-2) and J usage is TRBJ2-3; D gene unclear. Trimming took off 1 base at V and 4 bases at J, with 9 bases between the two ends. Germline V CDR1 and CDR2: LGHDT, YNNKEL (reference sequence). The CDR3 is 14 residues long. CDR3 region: CASSQVAASDTQYF. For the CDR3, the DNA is TGTGCCAGCAGCCAAGTGGCGGCTTCAGATACGCAGTATTTT.

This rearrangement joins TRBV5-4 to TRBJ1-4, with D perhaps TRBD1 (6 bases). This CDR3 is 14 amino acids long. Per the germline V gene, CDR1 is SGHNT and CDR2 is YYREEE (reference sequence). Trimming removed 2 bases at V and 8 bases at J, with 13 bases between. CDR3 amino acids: CASSLDRFGEKLFF. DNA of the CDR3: TGTGCCAGCAGCTTAGACAGGTTTGGCGAAAAACTGTTTTTT.

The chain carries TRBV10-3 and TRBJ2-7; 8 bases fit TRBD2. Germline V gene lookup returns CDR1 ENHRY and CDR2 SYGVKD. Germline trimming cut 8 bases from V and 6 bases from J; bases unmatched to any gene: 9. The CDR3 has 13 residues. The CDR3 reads CAIGNGGASEQYF. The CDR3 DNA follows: TGTGCCATCGGGAACGGGGGGGCCTCCGAGCAGTACTTC.

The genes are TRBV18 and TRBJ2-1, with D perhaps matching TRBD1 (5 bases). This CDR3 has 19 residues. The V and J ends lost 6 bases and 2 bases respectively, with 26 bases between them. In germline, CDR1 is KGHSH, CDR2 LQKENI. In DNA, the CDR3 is TGTGCCAGCTCCCAAGAAGTCCGGGCTTCATTAGGGGCCTACAATGAGCAGTTCTTC. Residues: CASSQEVRASLGAYNEQFF.

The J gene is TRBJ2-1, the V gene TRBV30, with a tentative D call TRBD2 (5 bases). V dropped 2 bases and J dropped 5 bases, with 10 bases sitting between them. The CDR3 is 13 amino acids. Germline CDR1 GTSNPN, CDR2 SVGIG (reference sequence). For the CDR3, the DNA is TGTGCCTGGAGTCGCGGGCTTAACAATGAGCAGTTCTTC. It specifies CAWSRGLNNEQFF.

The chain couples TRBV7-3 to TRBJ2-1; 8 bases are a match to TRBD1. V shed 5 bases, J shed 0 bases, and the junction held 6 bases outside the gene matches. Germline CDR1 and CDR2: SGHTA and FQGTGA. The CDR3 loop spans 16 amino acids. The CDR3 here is CASSPAGTGSYNEQFF. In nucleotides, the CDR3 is TGTGCCAGCAGCCCAGCCGGGACAGGCTCCTACAATGAGCAGTTCTTC.

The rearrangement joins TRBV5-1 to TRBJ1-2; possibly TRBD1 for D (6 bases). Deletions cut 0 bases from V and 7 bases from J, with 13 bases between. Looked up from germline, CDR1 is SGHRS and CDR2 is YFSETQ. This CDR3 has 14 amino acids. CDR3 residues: CASSLAFTGFGYTF. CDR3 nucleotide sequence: TGCGCCAGCAGCTTGGCCTTTACAGGGTTTGGCTACACCTTC.

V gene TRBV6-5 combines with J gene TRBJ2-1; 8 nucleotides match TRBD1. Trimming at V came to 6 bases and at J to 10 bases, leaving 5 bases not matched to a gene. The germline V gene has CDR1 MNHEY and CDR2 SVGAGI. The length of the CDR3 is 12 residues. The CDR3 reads CASSPQGGEQFF. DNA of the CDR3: TGTGCCAGCAGCCCACAGGGGGGAGAGCAGTTCTTC.

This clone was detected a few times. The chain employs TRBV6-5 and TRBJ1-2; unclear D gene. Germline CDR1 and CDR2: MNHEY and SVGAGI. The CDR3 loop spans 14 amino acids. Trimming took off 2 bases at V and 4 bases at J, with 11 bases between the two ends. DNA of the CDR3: TGTGCCAGCAGTTACATCGCGGGAGTCTATGGCTACACCTTC. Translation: CASSYIAGVYGYTF.

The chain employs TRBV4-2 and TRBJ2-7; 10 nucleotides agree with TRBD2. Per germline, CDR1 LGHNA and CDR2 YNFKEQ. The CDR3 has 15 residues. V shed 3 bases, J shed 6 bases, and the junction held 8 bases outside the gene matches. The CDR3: CASSHASGRAGEQYF. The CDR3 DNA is TGTGCCAGCAGCCACGCGAGCGGGAGGGCCGGCGAGCAGTACTTC.

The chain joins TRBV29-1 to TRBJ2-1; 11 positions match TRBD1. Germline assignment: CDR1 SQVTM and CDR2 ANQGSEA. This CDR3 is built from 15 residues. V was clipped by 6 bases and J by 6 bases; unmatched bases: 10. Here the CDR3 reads CSVTGTGGMGNEQFF. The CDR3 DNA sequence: TGCAGCGTCACCGGGACAGGGGGTATGGGCAATGAGCAGTTCTTC.

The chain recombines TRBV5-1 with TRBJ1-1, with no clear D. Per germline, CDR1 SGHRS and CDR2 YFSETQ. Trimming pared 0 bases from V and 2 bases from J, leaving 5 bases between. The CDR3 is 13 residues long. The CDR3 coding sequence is TGCGCCAGCAGCTTGGAACACAACACTGAAGCTTTCTTT. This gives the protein CASSLEHNTEAFF.

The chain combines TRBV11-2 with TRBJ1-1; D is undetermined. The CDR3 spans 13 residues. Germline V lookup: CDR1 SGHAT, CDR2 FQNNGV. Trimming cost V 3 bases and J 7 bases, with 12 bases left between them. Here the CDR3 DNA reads TGTGCCAGCAGCTTTTCAATCCTAGGTGAAGCTTTCTTT. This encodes CASSFSILGEAFF.

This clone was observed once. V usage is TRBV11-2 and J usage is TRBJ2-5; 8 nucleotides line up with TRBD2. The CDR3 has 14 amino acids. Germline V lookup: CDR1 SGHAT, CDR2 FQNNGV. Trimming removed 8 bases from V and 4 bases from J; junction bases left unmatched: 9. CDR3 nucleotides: TGTGCCAGCGGGCCCGGGGGGGCCGGAGAGACCCAGTACTTC. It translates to CASGPGGAGETQYF.

CDR3 amino acids: CASSLLAGSYNEQFF. The CDR3 region has the DNA TGTGCCAGCAGCTTACTAGCGGGCTCCTACAATGAGCAGTTCTTC. The chain links TRBV9 to TRBJ2-1; 9 bases line up with TRBD2. The CDR3 runs 15 residues. V lost 4 bases to trimming and J lost 0 bases; unmatched junction nucleotides: 2. Germline V CDR1 and CDR2: SGDLS, YYNGEE.

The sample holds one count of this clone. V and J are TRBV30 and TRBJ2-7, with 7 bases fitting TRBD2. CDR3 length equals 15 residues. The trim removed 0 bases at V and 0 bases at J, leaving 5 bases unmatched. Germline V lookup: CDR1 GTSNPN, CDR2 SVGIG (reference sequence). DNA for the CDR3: TGTGCCTGGAGTGTCTCTAGCGGATACTCCTACGAGCAGTACTTC. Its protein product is CAWSVSSGYSYEQYF.

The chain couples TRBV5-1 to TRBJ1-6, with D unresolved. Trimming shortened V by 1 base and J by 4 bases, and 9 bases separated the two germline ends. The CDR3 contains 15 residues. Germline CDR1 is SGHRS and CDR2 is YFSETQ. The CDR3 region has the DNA TGCGCCAGCAGCTTGTCCAGTGGTTATAATTCACCCCTCCACTTT. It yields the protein CASSLSSGYNSPLHF.

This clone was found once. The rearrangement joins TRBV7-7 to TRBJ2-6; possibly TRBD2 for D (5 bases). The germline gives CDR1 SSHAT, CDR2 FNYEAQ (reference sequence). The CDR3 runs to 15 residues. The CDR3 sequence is CAIQSTGKGANVLTF. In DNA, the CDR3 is TGTGCTATTCAGTCTACGGGGAAAGGGGCCAACGTCCTGACTTTC.

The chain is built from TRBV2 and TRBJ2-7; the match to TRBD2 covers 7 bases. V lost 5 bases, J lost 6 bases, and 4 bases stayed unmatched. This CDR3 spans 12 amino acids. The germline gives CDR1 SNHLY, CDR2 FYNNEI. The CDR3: CASSKTSFEQYF. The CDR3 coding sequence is TGTGCCAGCAGTAAGACTAGCTTCGAGCAGTACTTC.

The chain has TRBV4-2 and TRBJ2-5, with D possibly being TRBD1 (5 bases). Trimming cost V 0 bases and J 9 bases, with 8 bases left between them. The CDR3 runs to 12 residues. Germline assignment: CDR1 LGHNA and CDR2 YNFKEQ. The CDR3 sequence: CASSQDVGPQYF. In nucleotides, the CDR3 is TGTGCCAGCAGCCAAGATGTGGGGCCCCAGTACTTC.

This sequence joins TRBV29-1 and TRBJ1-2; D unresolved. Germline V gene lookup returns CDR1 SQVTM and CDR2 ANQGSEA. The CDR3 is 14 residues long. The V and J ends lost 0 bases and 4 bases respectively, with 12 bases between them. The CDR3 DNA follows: TGCAGCGTTGAAGATCTTCGGGGTTCCTATGGCTACACCTTC. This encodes CSVEDLRGSYGYTF. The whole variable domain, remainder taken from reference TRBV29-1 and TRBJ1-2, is SAVISQKPSRDICQRGTSLTIQCQVDSQVTMMFWYRQQPGQSLTLIATANQGSEATYESGFVIDKFPISRPNLTFSTLTVSNMSPEDSSIYLCSVEDLRGSYGYTFGSGTRLTVV.

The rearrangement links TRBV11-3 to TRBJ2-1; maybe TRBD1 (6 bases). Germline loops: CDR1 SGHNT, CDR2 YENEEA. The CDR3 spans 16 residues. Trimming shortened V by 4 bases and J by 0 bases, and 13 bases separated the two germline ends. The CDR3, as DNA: TGTGCCAGCAGCTGGTCCGGGACACCCTCCTACAATGAGCAGTTCTTC. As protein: CASSWSGTPSYNEQFF.

The CDR3 loop reads CASSKALFDRGPGEKLFF. DNA for the CDR3: TGTGCCAGCAGCAAAGCGCTTTTCGACAGGGGGCCCGGTGAAAAACTGTTTTTT. V and J are TRBV21-1 and TRBJ1-4; the DNA was not compared with TRBD1, the D call given in the table. TRBV21-1 is annotated as a pseudogene. This CDR3 is built from 18 residues.

As DNA, the CDR3 is TGCAGTGCTAGTGGGGGGAGGGCCTACGAGCAGTACTTC. Translating gives CSASGGRAYEQYF. The V and J genes are TRBV20-1 and TRBJ2-7, with TRBD2 matching over 7 bases. Per germline, CDR1 DFQATT and CDR2 SNEGSKA (reference sequence). Trimming removed 3 bases from V and 2 bases from J; junction bases left unmatched: 4. This CDR3 has 13 residues.

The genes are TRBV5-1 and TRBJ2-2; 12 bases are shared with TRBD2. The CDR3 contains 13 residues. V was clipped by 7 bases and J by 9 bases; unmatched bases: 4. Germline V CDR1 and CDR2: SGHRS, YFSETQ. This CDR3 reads CASSSGGARELFF. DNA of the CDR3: TGCGCCAGCTCTAGCGGGGGGGCCAGGGAGCTGTTTTTT.